This TCR beta chain was retrieved from a study of OX40 agonist ivuxolimab in advanced cancers. Study-level background: Ivuxolimab, an antibody that agonizes OX40 (CD134), was administered to the patients.

Generated by immunoSEQ multiplex PCR, the TCRdb table keeps only in-frame clones and is missing some. The table records tens of thousands of clones, around 89% of them present only once. The table lists this clone with a count of one. What it recognizes is unknown. Germline lookup yields CDR1 SNHLY and CDR2 FYNNEI. CDR3 size: 14 residues. Trimming shortened V by 7 bases and J by 5 bases, and 14 bases separated the two germline ends. Broader study findings: In the 0.1 to 3.0 mg/kg range, CD4+ and CD8+ blood T cells had expanded clonally by week 6. On average, CD8+ T cells had more expanded clones than CD4+.

Sequencing used CD4+ or CD8+ T cells sorted from blood, obtained in a trial of the OX40 agonist ivuxolimab. This sequence joins TRBV2 and TRBJ1-4; weak D call: TRBD1 (6 bases). This clonotype was sampled from an adult with an advanced solid tumor such as melanoma, head and neck, liver or kidney cancer. The CDR3 DNA reads TGTGCCAGCATTTACAGGGAGGGGAATGAAAAACTGTTTTTT. This encodes CASIYREGNEKLFF.